Shown below are 2 T cell receptor beta chains from a single sample sequenced in a study of shared clonotypes between healthy human individuals. Using immunoSEQ multiplex PCR, the repertoire was profiled, and TCRdb retains in-frame clones only, with some absent. Of 850,000 to 1,200,000 clones listed, about 75% were seen once; the top ten hold 1.4%. Specimen: memory CD4+ T cells sorted from blood. As to subset: CD45RA-negative fraction. The receptors were gathered from a man aged 18 to 29 in good health.

In its sample, this clone was seen once. The chain recombines TRBV19 with TRBJ1-2; maybe TRBD1 (5 bases). Trimming removed 4 bases from V and 5 bases from J, with 14 bases in between. Germline V gene lookup returns CDR1 LNHDA and CDR2 SQIVND (reference sequence). The CDR3 consists of 14 residues. CDR3 residues: CASSRGWLEYGYTF. CDR3 in DNA: TGTGCCAGTAGTAGGGGCTGGCTGGAATATGGCTACACCTTC.

The chain links TRBV6-1 to TRBJ2-5; TRBD2 matches 10 bases. In germline, CDR1 is MNHNS, CDR2 SASEGT. The CDR3 has 13 residues. V lost 4 bases, J lost 12 bases, and 8 bases stayed unmatched. The CDR3 protein is CASSGLAGGIEYF. The CDR3 DNA reads TGTGCCAGCAGTGGGTTAGCGGGGGGTATTGAGTACTTC.